This T cell receptor beta chain is drawn from a study of identical twins. Study-wide results and caveats: The abundant beta clonotypes from cord blood had fewer insertions, and memory repertoires had none of this. Zero-insertion analyses were open to partial confounding by invariant MAIT and iNKT cells. These conclusions were based on statistical analysis (cross-sectional, not following the same donors). The models systematically underestimated how much out-of-frame TCR alpha was shared in monozygotic twins.

This clonotype was observed at least ten times. As yet, its antigen is unknown. TCRdb re-called the 5' RACE reads through MiXCR, storing one row per CDR3 protein. The repertoire has 270,000 or so distinct CDR3 sequences, about 8.3% of them found once; the top ten carry 2.5% to 3.5%. The CDR3 totals 15 residues. V gave up 7 bases and J gave up 1 base, with 13 bases separating them. Germline lookup yields CDR1 MDHEN and CDR2 SYDVKM. These data were also filed under a second study, of yellow fever vaccine responses in identical twins.

The J gene is TRBJ2-2, the V gene TRBV28, with D perhaps matching TRBD2 (5 bases). Sequenced sample: CD8+ T cells sorted from blood. This sequence originates from a woman in her late teens or twenties in good health. CDR3 nucleotide sequence: TGTGCCAGCACCTTCCCCGCGGGGAACACCGGGGAGCTGTTTTTT. Translated: CASTFPAGNTGELFF.